The entry below gives a single TCR beta chain sequence along with its context. The antigen remains unidentified. V lost 4 bases and J 0 bases, leaving 10 bases between the germline ends. CDR3 length: 15 amino acids. CDR1 LNHDA and CDR2 SQIVND come from the germline V gene (reference sequence). The RNA input was roughly 0.45 to 1 ug, and it was reverse transcribed with random hexamers. TCRdb passed the immunoSEQ multiplex PCR reads through MiXCR, listing each CDR3 protein once. This table has 80,000 to 90,000 distinct CDR3 sequences, more than 85% appearing once. CD8+ and CD4+ T cells from blood underwent TCR beta sequencing, which was carried out in a high-throughput format. The patients with Susac syndrome were individuals who fulfilled the recently defined diagnostic criteria for disease that was either definite or probable. The data stem from a study of CD8 T cells in Susac syndrome. Study observations and caveats: In Susac syndrome, CD8+ expansion was highest in TEMRA and active disease. Susac-specific public clones were found in both the total CD8+ and the CD8+ TEMRA repertoires, with approximately 16 in the former and roughly 5 in the latter.

The clonotype originates from a human donor with Susac syndrome. Sequenced sample: CD8+ T cells from PBMCs. This chain links TRBV19 with TRBJ2-1, with no clear D. The CDR3 DNA follows: TGTGCCAGTAGTAGTTCCTCGATCTCCTACAATGAGCAGTTCTTC. Amino acid sequence: CASSSSSISYNEQFF. Combining the CDR3 with reference TRBV19 and TRBJ2-1 gives the whole variable domain DGGITQSPKYLFRKEGQNVTLSCEQNLNHDAMYWYRQDPGQGLRLIYYSQIVNDFQKGDIAEGYSVSREKKESFPLTVTSAQKNPTAFYLCASSSSSISYNEQFFGPGTRLTVL.